This is a list of T cell receptor beta chains from one sample in a study of CD8+ T cells in alopecia areata. Measured with immunoSEQ multiplex PCR; TCRdb has only the in-frame clones, and not every one. Of some 190,000 clones in the sample, 60% are singletons; the top ten hold approximately 1%. Sequencing used CD4+ T cells sorted from blood, obtained at week 24, from a patient treated with tofacitinib. Source of these receptors: a human donor with alopecia areata. Each CDR3 is given with its conserved first and last residue. D genes are given only for firm matches. Expanded clones are given a class, and other clones once, few, many or no size at all.

D	size	V	J	DNA	CDR3
TRBD1	-	TRBV5-6	TRBJ1-1	TGTGCCAGCAGCGCCACCGGGACAGAAAGTGAAGCTTTCTTT	CASSATGTESEAFF
-	-	TRBV7-8	TRBJ1-5	TGTGCCAGCAGCTCCGGCCAGGGGCCGTTCAATCAGCCCCAGCATTTT	CASSSGQGPFNQPQHF
TRBD1	-	TRBV25-1	TRBJ1-2	TGTGCCAGCAGTGACCCTGGGACAGGGGGCTATGGCTACACCTTC	CASSDPGTGGYGYTF
-	-	TRBV14	TRBJ2-7	TGTGCCAGCAGCCCCGGGGCGGGAATCTACGAGCAGTACTTC	CASSPGAGIYEQYF
-	-	TRBV29-1	TRBJ2-3	TGCAGCGTTGCTTACACAGATACGCAGTATTTT	CSVAYTDTQYF
-	-	TRBV2	TRBJ1-2	TGTGCCAGCAGTGAGGACAGCGACTATGGCTACACCTTC	CASSEDSDYGYTF
-	-	TRBV7-3	TRBJ2-3	TGTGCCAGCAGCTTAACCGCCTGGAGGGCTAGCACAGATACGCAGTATTTT	CASSLTAWRASTDTQYF
-	-	TRBV6-5	TRBJ1-2	TGTGCCAGCAGTCTCCGTCGGACAGACTATGGCTACACCTTC	CASSLRRTDYGYTF
-	once	TRBV30	TRBJ1-5	TGTGCCTGGAGTGGGGATCTTGATCAGCCCCAGCATTTT	CAWSGDLDQPQHF
TRBD1	once	TRBV29-1	TRBJ1-5	TGCAGCGTATCACAACAGGGGATGGGCAATCAGCCCCAGCATTTT	CSVSQQGMGNQPQHF
TRBD1	-	TRBV18	TRBJ2-7	TGTGCCAGCTCACCACGACAGGGCGACGAGCAGTACTTC	CASSPRQGDEQYF
TRBD2	-	TRBV10-3	TRBJ2-3	TGTGCCATCAGTGAGTCTCAAGCGGGGGAAGATACGCAGTATTTT	CAISESQAGEDTQYF
-	-	TRBV6-6	TRBJ2-5	TGTGCCAGCTTGCGGGCCGAGACCCAGTACTTC	CASLRAETQYF
-	-	TRBV27	TRBJ1-1	TGTGCCAGCAGCCTACAGGAGAACACTGAAGCTTTCTTT	CASSLQENTEAFF
-	few	TRBV28	TRBJ1-1	TGTGCCAGCAGCCACTTTGAAGCTTTCTTT	CASSHFEAFF
TRBD1	-	TRBV30	TRBJ1-2	TGTGCCTGGAGTGGAGGGGGCGGCTATGGCTACACCTTC	CAWSGGGGYGYTF
TRBD2	-	TRBV29-1	TRBJ2-5	TGCAGCGTTGGGGTTAGCGGGGGCGGAGAGACCCAGTACTTC	CSVGVSGGGETQYF
TRBD2	-	TRBV5-6	TRBJ2-1	TGTGCCAGCAGCTTCTCGATAGCGGGGGGCCAGCAGTTCTTC	CASSFSIAGGQQFF
-	-	TRBV7-9	TRBJ1-2	TGTGCCAGCAGGCGGGACGGAAGCTATGGCTACACCTTC	CASRRDGSYGYTF
TRBD1	-	TRBV30	TRBJ1-5	TGTGCCTCCACAGGGGGACAGGGAGGCAATCAGCCCCAGCATTTT	CASTGGQGGNQPQHF
TRBD1	once	TRBV29-1	TRBJ1-1	TGCAGCGTTATGGACAGGGGACTTCTGAACACTGAAGCTTTCTTT	CSVMDRGLLNTEAFF
-	-	TRBV5-6	TRBJ2-1	TGTGCCAGCAGCTTGGTCGACGCGAGGGCCTACAATGAGCAGTTCTTC	CASSLVDARAYNEQFF
-	-	TRBV30	TRBJ1-6	TGTGCCTGGAGTGTAAAAGGAAGCTCCTATAATTCACCCCTCCACTTT	CAWSVKGSSYNSPLHF
-	-	TRBV29-1	TRBJ2-1	TGCAGCGTTGAGGATACCGGGACAACAGGGCTCAATGAGCAGTTCTTC	CSVEDTGTTGLNEQFF
-	once	TRBV7-2	TRBJ2-6	TGTGCCAGCAGCTTAGTCAGGGGAGTCTCTGGGGCCAACGTCCTGACTTTC	CASSLVRGVSGANVLTF
TRBD1	-	TRBV2	TRBJ1-2	TGTGCCAGCAGTGGAGACAGGGGTCCCTATGGCTACACCTTC	CASSGDRGPYGYTF
TRBD1	-	TRBV5-1	TRBJ2-3	TGCGCCAGCAGCTTAGACAGGGGAGGCACAGATACGCAGTATTTT	CASSLDRGGTDTQYF
-	-	TRBV7-8	TRBJ2-7	TGTGCCAGCAGCCCCGATCGGGGTCCCTACGAGCAGTACTTC	CASSPDRGPYEQYF
-	-	TRBV4-3	TRBJ2-2	TGCGCCAGCAGCCAAGACCCCCCAGGGGCACAGACCGGGGAGCTGTTTTTT	CASSQDPPGAQTGELFF
TRBD1	-	TRBV30	TRBJ1-5	TGTGCCTGGAGCTCGGGACAGGGCGGTTCTCAGCCCCAGCATTTT	CAWSSGQGGSQPQHF
-	-	TRBV29-1	TRBJ2-6	TGCAGCGTTGGTGGCACTGGGGCCAACGTCCTGACTTTC	CSVGGTGANVLTF
-	-	TRBV4-3	TRBJ1-2	TGCGCCAGCAGCCAAGAAGGCGGGACGGCCCATGGCTACACCTTC	CASSQEGGTAHGYTF
-	few	TRBV6-5	TRBJ1-5	TGTGCCAGCAGTATCGACAGAACGAATCGTCAGCCCCAGCATTTT	CASSIDRTNRQPQHF
-	once	TRBV29-1	TRBJ2-1	TGCAGCGTTTCTCCCACTGTCGGAGGGAATGAGCAGTTCTTC	CSVSPTVGGNEQFF
TRBD1	few	TRBV29-1	TRBJ2-7	TGCAGCGCCCAAACCGGGACAGGGGCCTCCTACGAGCAGTACTTC	CSAQTGTGASYEQYF
-	few	TRBV29-1	TRBJ1-6	TGCAGCGTCCTTGCAGGTGATAATTCACCCCTCCACTTT	CSVLAGDNSPLHF
TRBD1	-	TRBV27	TRBJ2-7	TGTGCCAGCAGTCTCCGACAGGGGCCTTCCTACGAGCAGTACTTC	CASSLRQGPSYEQYF
-	-	TRBV9	TRBJ2-3	TGTGCCAGCAGCGCCCCCGCAGATACGCAGTATTTT	CASSAPADTQYF
-	many	TRBV9	TRBJ1-2	TGTGCCAGCAGCGAGGGCGTGACAGTTAACTATGGCTACACCTTC	CASSEGVTVNYGYTF
TRBD2	-	TRBV29-1	TRBJ2-7	TGCAGCGTTGGGGGAGGGACTAGTGGCTACGAGCAGTACTTC	CSVGGGTSGYEQYF
-	-	TRBV30	TRBJ1-5	TGTGCCTGGAGTCAAGGCCAGCCCCAGCATTTT	CAWSQGQPQHF
-	-	TRBV5-1	TRBJ2-7	TGCGCCAGCAGCTTCACGGACGGAACCTACGAGCAGTACTTC	CASSFTDGTYEQYF
-	-	TRBV30	TRBJ1-2	TGTGCCTGGAGTGTACTGGGAAACAGGGGCTACACCTTC	CAWSVLGNRGYTF
TRBD2	-	TRBV4-2	TRBJ2-1	TGTGCCAGCAGCAGCGGGGGGACCTTAGGCAATGAGCAGTTCTTC	CASSSGGTLGNEQFF
-	few	TRBV5-4	TRBJ1-1	TGTGCCAGCAGCTTGGAGGCGGGAGTTGAAGCTTTCTTT	CASSLEAGVEAFF
-	-	TRBV29-1	TRBJ2-3	TGCAGCGTTGAATCGGGTGAGCAGTATTTT	CSVESGEQYF
-	few	TRBV18	TRBJ2-6	TGTGCCAGCTCACCAAGTTTCTCGTTCTCTGGGGCCAACGTCCTGACTTTC	CASSPSFSFSGANVLTF
TRBD2	-	TRBV15	TRBJ2-1	TGTGCCACCAGCAGAGATAGCGGGGGGATCTACAATGAGCAGTTCTTC	CATSRDSGGIYNEQFF
-	-	TRBV25-1	TRBJ2-7	TGTGCCAGCAGTGAAGGGACACGCGGATTCCACGAGCAGTACTTC	CASSEGTRGFHEQYF
-	-	TRBV15	TRBJ1-2	TGTGCCACCAGCAGAGTGGGGATGACGGATGGCTACACCTTC	CATSRVGMTDGYTF